This T cell receptor (beta chain) was documented in a study of CD8 T cells in Susac syndrome. When the RNA was reverse transcribed, random hexamers were used with an input of 0.5 to 1 ug. Across 54 Vbeta and 13 Jbeta, TCR beta CDR3 was amplified with immunoSEQ multiplex PCR. TCRdb used MiXCR to reprocess the immunoSEQ multiplex PCR reads, holding one entry per CDR3 protein. The sample includes 95,000 to 150,000 distinct CDR3 sequences, about 93% of them seen just once. Unmatched junction bases numbered 4, after V lost 7 bases and J lost 0 bases. CDR1 MNHNY and CDR2 SVGAGI come from the germline V gene (reference sequence). The CDR3 consists of 14 residues. Study-level points and caveats: The study identified about seventeen and five Susac-specific public clones in total CD8+ and CD8+ TEMRA repertoires. CD8+ clones in Susac expanded most in TEMRA cells and active patients.

Turning to this clonotype: Its specificity is unknown.

Purification of the CD8+ and CD4+ T cells relied on negative isolation, and TEMRA cells underwent FACS enrichment. The sample was CD8+ T cells from PBMCs. The TCR was taken from a human donor with Susac syndrome. This chain joins TRBV6-6 and TRBJ2-3; TRBD2 matches 7 bases. CDR3 DNA sequence: TGTGCCAGCATAGGGCGGGGGAGCACAGATACGCAGTATTTT. Translation gives CASIGRGSTDTQYF.